This T cell receptor (beta chain) was identified during a study of blood T cell repertoires in COVID-19. Across the whole study: The study drew acute and convalescent COVID-19 samples from the United States, Italy and Spain. Sources were T cells, B-cell-depleted T cells, or PBMCs; the material itself was cDNA or gDNA.

Profiled with immunoSEQ multiplex PCR; TCRdb holds only in-frame clones, not every one. The sample has approximately 70,000 clones, roughly four fifths seen once. Patients in Seattle were enrolled during active infection, then followed longitudinally. CDR3 length: 15 residues. Germline V gene lookup returns CDR1 SNHLY and CDR2 FYNNEI. V trimming: 1 base; J trimming: 7 bases; junction bases outside the gene matches: 5. The V call is TRBV2, the J call TRBJ2-7, with 12 nucleotides matching TRBD1. The sequence was collected from a man in his fifties or sixties with COVID-19, enrolled during active disease. The specimen sequenced was peripheral blood. Here the CDR3 reads CASSEGGTGGFEQYF. The CDR3 DNA reads TGTGCCAGCAGTGAAGGCGGGACAGGGGGCTTTGAGCAGTACTTC.